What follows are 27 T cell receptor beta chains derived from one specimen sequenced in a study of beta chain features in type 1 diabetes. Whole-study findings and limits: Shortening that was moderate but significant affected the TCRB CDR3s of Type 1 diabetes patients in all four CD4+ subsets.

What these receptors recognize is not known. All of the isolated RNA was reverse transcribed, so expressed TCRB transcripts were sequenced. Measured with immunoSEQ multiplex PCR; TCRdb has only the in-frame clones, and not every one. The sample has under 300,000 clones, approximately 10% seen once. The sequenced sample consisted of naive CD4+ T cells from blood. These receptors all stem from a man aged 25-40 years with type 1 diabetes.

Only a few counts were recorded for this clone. CDR3 nucleotides: TGTGCCAGCAGCTTTAGTGGTAGCTCCTACAATGAGCAGTTCTTC. This gives the protein CASSFSGSSYNEQFF. V is TRBV9 and J is TRBJ2-1; D call uncertain. Trimming removed 4 bases from V and 0 bases from J, with 11 bases in between. This CDR3 spans 15 amino acids. Germline V gives CDR1 SGDLS, CDR2 YYNGEE.

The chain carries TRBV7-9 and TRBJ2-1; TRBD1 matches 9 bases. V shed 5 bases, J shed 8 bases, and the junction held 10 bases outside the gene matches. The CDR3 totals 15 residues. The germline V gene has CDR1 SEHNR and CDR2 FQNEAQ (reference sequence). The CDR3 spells CASSLGTGRAHEQFF. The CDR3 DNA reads TGTGCCAGCAGCCTGGGGACAGGGAGAGCCCATGAGCAGTTCTTC.

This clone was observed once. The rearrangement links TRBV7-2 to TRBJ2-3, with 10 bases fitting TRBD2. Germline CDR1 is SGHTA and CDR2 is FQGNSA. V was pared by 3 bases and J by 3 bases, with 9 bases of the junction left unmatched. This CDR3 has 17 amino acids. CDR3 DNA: TGTGCCAGCAGCTTTCCACTAGCGGGGCCGCGGACAGATACGCAGTATTTT. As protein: CASSFPLAGPRTDTQYF.

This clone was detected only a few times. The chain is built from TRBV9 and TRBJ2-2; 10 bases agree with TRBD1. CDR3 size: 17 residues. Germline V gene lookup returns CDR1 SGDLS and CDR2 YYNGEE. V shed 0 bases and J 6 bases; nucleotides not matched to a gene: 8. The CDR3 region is CASSVALETGGPGELFF. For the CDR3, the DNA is TGTGCCAGCAGCGTAGCACTGGAGACAGGGGGCCCCGGGGAGCTGTTTTTT.

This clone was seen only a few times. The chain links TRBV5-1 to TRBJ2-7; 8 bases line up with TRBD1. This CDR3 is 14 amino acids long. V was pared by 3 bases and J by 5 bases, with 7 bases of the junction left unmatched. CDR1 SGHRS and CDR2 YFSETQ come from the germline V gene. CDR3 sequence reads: CASSSGQGSDEQYF. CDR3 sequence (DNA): TGCGCCAGCAGCTCCGGACAGGGAAGCGACGAGCAGTACTTC.

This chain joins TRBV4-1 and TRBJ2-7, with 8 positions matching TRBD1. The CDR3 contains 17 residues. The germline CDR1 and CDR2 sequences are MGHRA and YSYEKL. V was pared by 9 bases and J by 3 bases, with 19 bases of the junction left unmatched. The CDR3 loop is CASPGTGVPWSLYEQYF. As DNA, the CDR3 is TGCGCCAGTCCCGGGACAGGCGTCCCGTGGTCGCTCTACGAGCAGTACTTC.

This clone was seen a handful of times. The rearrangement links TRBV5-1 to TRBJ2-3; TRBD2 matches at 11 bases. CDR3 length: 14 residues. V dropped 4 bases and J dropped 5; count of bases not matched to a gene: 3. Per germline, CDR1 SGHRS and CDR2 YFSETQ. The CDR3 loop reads CASSLGTSGDTQYF. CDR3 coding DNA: TGCGCCAGCAGCCTAGGGACTAGCGGAGATACGCAGTATTTT.

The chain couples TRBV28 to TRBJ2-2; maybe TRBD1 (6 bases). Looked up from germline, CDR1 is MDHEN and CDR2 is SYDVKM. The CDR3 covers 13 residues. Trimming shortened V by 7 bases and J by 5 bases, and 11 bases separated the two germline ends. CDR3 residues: CASNRRGTGELFF. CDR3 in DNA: TGTGCCAGCAACCGCAGGGGAACCGGGGAGCTGTTTTTT.

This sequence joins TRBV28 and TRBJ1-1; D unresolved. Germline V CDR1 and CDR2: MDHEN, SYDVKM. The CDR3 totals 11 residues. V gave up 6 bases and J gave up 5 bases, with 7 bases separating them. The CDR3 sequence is CASSRPTEAFF. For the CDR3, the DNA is TGTGCCAGCAGCCGTCCGACTGAAGCTTTCTTT.

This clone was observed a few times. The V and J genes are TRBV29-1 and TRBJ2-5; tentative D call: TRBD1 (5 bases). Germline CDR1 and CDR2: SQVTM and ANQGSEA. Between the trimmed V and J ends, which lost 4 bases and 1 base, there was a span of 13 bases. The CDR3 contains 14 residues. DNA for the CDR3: TGCAGCGTTGTTGACAGACCTTTCCAAGAGACCCAGTACTTC. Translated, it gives CSVVDRPFQETQYF.

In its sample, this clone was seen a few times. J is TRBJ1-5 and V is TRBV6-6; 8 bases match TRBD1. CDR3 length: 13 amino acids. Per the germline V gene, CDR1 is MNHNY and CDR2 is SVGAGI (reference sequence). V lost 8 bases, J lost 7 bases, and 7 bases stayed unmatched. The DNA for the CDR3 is TGTGCCAGCGTTGCGACAGGGGTGCAGCCCCAGCATTTT. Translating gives CASVATGVQPQHF.

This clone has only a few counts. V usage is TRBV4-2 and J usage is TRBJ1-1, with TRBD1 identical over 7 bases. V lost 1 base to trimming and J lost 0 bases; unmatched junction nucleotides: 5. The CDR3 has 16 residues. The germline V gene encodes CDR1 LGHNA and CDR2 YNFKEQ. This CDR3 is CASSQGGGRVNTEAFF. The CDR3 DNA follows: TGTGCCAGCAGCCAAGGAGGGGGCAGGGTGAACACTGAAGCTTTCTTT.

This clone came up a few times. As DNA, the CDR3 is TGTGCCAGCAGCTTAGACCGTTGGAAGGGGGCGAACACTGAAGCTTTCTTT. Protein: CASSLDRWKGANTEAFF. The chain employs TRBV11-2 and TRBJ1-1, with TRBD1 matching over 7 bases. This CDR3 spans 17 amino acids. The trim removed 0 bases at V and 1 base at J, leaving 8 bases unmatched. Germline assignment: CDR1 SGHAT and CDR2 FQNNGV.

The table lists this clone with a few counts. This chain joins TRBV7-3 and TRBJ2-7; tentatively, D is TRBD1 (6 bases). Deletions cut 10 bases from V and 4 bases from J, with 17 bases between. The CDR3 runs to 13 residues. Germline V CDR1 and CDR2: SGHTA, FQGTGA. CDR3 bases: TGTGCCACCGTAGTGGGGGCGAAGTACGAGCAGTACTTC. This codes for CATVVGAKYEQYF.

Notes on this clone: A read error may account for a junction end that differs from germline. The CDR3 region has the DNA TGCGCCAGCAGCCACCCAGGGGATGGAGTCACTGAAGCTTTCTTT. Translated: CASSHPGDGVTEAFF. The genes are TRBV7-2 and TRBJ1-1, with D maybe TRBD1 (6 bases). The CDR3 is 15 residues long. Germline CDR1 SGHTA, CDR2 FQGNSA.

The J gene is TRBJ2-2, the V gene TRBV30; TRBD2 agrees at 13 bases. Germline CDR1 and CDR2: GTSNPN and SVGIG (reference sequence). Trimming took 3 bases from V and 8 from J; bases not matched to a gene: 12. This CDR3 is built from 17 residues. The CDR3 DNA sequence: TGTGCCTGGAGAAGGACTAGCGGGGGCTCCGGCGGGGGGGAGCTGTTTTTT. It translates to CAWRRTSGGSGGGELFF.

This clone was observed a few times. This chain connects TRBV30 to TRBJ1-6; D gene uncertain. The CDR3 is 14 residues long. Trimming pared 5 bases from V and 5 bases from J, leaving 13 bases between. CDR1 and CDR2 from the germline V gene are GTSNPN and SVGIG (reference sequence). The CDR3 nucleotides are TGTGCCTGGGGTTGGGAGGGTGATAATTCACCCCTCCACTTT. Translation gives CAWGWEGDNSPLHF.

CDR3 amino acids: CAWTGGGGRNTQYF. The CDR3 DNA reads TGTGCCTGGACCGGCGGGGGCGGAAGGAATACGCAGTATTTT. This chain uses TRBV30 with TRBJ2-3; tentative D call: TRBD2 (7 bases). Germline values: CDR1 GTSNPN, CDR2 SVGIG (reference sequence). Trimming removed 4 bases from V and 7 bases from J, with 18 bases in between. This CDR3 spans 14 amino acids. Filled out from reference TRBV30 and TRBJ2-3, the complete variable domain reads SQTIHQWPATLVQPVGSPLSLECTVEGTSNPNLYWYRQAAGRGLQLLFYSVGIGQISSEVPQNLSASRPQDRQFILSSKKLLLSDSGFYLCAWTGGGGRNTQYFGPGTRLTVL.

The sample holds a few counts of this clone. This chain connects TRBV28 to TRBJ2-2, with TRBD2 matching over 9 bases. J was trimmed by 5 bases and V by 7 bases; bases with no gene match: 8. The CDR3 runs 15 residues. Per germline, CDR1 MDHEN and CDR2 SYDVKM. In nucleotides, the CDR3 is TGTGCCAGCACTTCAGCGGGGGGTCCTACCGGGGAGCTGTTTTTT. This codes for CASTSAGGPTGELFF. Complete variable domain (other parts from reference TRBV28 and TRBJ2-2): DVKVTQSSRYLVKRTGEKVFLECVQDMDHENMFWYRQDPGLGLRLIYFSYDVKMKEKGDIPEGYSVSREKKERFSLILESASTNQTSMYLCASTSAGGPTGELFFGEGSRLTVL.

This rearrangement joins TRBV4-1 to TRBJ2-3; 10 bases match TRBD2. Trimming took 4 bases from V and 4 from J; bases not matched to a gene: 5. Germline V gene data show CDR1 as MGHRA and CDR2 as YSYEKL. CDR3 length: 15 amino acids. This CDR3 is CASSRSGGVPDTQYF. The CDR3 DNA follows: TGCGCCAGCAGCCGAAGCGGGGGGGTACCAGATACGCAGTATTTT.

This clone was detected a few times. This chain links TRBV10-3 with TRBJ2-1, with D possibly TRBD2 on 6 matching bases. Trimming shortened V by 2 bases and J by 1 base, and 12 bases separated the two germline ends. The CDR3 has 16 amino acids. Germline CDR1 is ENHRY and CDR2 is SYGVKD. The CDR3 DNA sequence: TGTGCCATCAGTGAGATCGGGACTGCATCCTACAATGAGCAGTTCTTC. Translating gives CAISEIGTASYNEQFF.

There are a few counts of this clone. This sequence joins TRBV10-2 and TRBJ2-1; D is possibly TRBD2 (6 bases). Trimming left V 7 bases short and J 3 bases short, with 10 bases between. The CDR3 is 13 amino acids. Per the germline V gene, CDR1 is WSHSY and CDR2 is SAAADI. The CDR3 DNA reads TGCGCCAGCACACCGGGACTCTACAATGAGCAGTTCTTC. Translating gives CASTPGLYNEQFF.

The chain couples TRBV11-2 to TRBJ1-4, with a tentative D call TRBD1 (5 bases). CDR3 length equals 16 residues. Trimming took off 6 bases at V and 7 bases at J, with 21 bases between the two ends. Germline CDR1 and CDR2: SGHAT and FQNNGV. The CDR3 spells CASRDWAGQNFEKLFF. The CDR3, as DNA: TGTGCCAGCAGGGATTGGGCCGGACAAAACTTTGAAAAACTGTTTTTT.

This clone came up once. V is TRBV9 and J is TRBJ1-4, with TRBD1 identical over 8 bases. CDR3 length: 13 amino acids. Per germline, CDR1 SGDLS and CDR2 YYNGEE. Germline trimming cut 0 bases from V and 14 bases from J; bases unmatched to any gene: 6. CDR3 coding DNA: TGTGCCAGCAGCGTAGATAGACAGGGGAATCTGTTTTTT. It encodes CASSVDRQGNLFF.

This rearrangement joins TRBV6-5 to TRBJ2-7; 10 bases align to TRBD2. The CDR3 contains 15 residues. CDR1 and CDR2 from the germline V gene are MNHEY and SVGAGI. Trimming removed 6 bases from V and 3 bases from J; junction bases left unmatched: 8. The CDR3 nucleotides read TGTGCCAGCAGGCCAATAGCGGGGGGCCTCTACGAGCAGTACTTC. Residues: CASRPIAGGLYEQYF.

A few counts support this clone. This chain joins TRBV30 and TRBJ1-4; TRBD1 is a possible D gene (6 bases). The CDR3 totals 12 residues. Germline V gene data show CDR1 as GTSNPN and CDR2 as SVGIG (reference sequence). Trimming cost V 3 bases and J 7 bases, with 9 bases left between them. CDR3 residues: CAWRSGAEKLFF. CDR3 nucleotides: TGTGCCTGGAGGTCAGGGGCTGAAAAACTGTTTTTT. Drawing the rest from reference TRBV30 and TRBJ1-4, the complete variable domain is SQTIHQWPATLVQPVGSPLSLECTVEGTSNPNLYWYRQAAGRGLQLLFYSVGIGQISSEVPQNLSASRPQDRQFILSSKKLLLSDSGFYLCAWRSGAEKLFFGSGTQLSVL.

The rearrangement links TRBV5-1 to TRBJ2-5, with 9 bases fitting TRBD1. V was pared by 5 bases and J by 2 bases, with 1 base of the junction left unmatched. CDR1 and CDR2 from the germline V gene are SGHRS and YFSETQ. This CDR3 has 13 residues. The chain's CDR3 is CASRGQGQETQYF. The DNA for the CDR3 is TGCGCCAGCAGAGGACAGGGGCAAGAGACCCAGTACTTC.